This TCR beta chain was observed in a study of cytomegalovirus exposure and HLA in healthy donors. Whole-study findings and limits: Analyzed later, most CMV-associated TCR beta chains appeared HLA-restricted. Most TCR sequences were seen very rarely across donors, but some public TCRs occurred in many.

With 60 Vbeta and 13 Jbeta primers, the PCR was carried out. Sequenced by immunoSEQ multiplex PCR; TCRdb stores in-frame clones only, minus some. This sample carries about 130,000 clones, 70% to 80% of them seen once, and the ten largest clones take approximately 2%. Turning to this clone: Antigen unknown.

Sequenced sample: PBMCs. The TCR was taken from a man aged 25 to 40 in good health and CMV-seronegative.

Written as DNA, the CDR3 is TGTGCCAGCAGCGCACCGGCGGGAGGCTCCTACGAGCAGTACTTC. It translates to CASSAPAGGSYEQYF. This chain uses TRBV11-2 with TRBJ2-7; 8 bases are shared with TRBD2. In germline, CDR1 is SGHAT, CDR2 FQNNGV. The trim removed 5 bases at V and 0 bases at J, leaving 6 bases unmatched. This CDR3 contains 15 residues.